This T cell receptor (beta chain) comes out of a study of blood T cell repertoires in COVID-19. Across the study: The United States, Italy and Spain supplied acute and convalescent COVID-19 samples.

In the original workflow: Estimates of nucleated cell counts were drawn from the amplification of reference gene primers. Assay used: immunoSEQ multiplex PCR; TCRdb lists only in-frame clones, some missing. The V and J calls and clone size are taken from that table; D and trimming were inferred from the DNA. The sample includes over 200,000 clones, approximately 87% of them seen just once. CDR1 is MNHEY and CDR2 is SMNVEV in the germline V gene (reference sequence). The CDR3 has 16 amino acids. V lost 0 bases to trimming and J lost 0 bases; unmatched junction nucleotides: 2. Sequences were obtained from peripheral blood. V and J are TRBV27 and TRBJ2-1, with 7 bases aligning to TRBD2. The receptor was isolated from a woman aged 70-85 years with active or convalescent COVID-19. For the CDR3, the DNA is TGTGCCAGCAGTTTATCCTGGGACTACTCCTACAATGAGCAGTTCTTC. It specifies CASSLSWDYSYNEQFF.